Listed below are T cell receptor beta chains from one sample, sequenced in a study of blood T cell repertoires in COVID-19. Generated by immunoSEQ multiplex PCR, the TCRdb table keeps only in-frame clones and is missing some. The table includes around 140,000 clones, roughly 89% detected once. Material for sequencing was peripheral blood. The source of these receptors is a human donor in a cohort sampled during active COVID-19. Both conserved end residues are part of each CDR3. The order of the fields is J gene, clone size, D gene, V gene, CDR3 DNA, CDR3 protein. The D gene is left open where the match is weak. Rows give clone size only sometimes, using once, few, many, or a class for an expanded clone.

>TRBJ2-3|NA|TRBD2|TRBV6-2/TRBV6-3
TGTGCCAGCAGTTACCGTAGCGGGGTGAGAGATACGCAGTATTTT
CASSYRSGVRDTQYF
>TRBJ2-3|NA|NA|TRBV12-5
TGTGCTAGTGGTTTGGTCGGTCAGGTACCAGATACGCAGTATTTT
CASGLVGQVPDTQYF
>TRBJ1-1|once|TRBD1|TRBV10-3
TGTGCCATCAGTTCCGGGACAGGGAACACTGAAGCTTTCTTT
CAISSGTGNTEAFF
>TRBJ1-2|NA|NA|TRBV20-1
TGCAGCCCCTCTCAGTCCAAGGGCTACACCTTC
CSPSQSKGYTF
>TRBJ2-2|NA|TRBD2|TRBV7-2
TGTGCCAGCCGCCGGGCGGGGGGGTACTACACCGGGGAGCTGTTTTTT
CASRRAGGYYTGELFF
>TRBJ2-5|NA|TRBD2|TRBV7-3
TGTGCCAGCAGCCGGACTAGCGGGGTTGGGACCCAGTACTTC
CASSRTSGVGTQYF
>TRBJ1-4|NA|NA|TRBV7-2
TGTGCCAGCAGCTTAGTGAGGACAGAATATGAAAAACTGTTTTTT
CASSLVRTEYEKLFF
>TRBJ2-3|NA|TRBD1|TRBV9
TGTGCCAGCAGCATGGGGACAGGGGCATCAGATACGCAGTATTTT
CASSMGTGASDTQYF
>TRBJ2-3|NA|NA|TRBV5-1
TGCGCCAGCAGCGGGGGGGCTATCACAGATACGCAGTATTTT
CASSGGAITDTQYF
>TRBJ1-5|NA|TRBD1|TRBV19
TGTGCCAGTAGAGACAGGGGGGCAGGCAATCAGCCCCAGCATTTT
CASRDRGAGNQPQHF
>TRBJ1-1|NA|TRBD1|TRBV5-1
TGCGCCAGCAGCTTGGACAGGGGAAACACTGAAGCTTTCTTT
CASSLDRGNTEAFF
>TRBJ1-3|NA|TRBD1|TRBV4-3
TGCGCCAGCAGCCAAGATCCCCCGGGACAGGGGGGGAGAAACACCATATATTTT
CASSQDPPGQGGRNTIYF
>TRBJ2-5|once|TRBD2|TRBV6-2/TRBV6-3
TGTGCCAGCAGCAAAACCCCCGGGACTAGCGGGGGCGCCCCCCAAGAGACCCAGTACTTC
CASSKTPGTSGGAPQETQYF
>TRBJ1-1|NA|NA|TRBV27
TGTGCCAGCAGTTTGGGGGGGTTCACTGAAGCTTTCTTT
CASSLGGFTEAFF
>TRBJ2-5|once|NA|TRBV9
TGTGCCAGCAGCGTAGCAAACGGGGGGCCCCAAGAGACCCAGTACTTC
CASSVANGGPQETQYF
>TRBJ2-5|NA|NA|TRBV9
TGTGCCAGCGGATCGCTAGCCCTTGAGACCCAGTACTTC
CASGSLALETQYF
>TRBJ2-3|NA|NA|TRBV7-9
TGTGCCAGCAGCTCCTCCGGGGGGCATAGCACAGATACGCAGTATTTT
CASSSSGGHSTDTQYF
>TRBJ1-3|NA|NA|TRBV9
TGTGCCAGCAGCCTTGGGACATCCTCTGGAAACACCATATATTTT
CASSLGTSSGNTIYF
>TRBJ1-6|NA|NA|TRBV5-1
TGCGCCAGCAGCTTGGGGCTTCCCGCAAATAATTCACCCCTCCACTTT
CASSLGLPANNSPLHF
>TRBJ2-3|NA|TRBD2|TRBV29-1
TGCAGCGCCGACGGTCCTAGCGGGGGAAGCACAGATACGCAGTATTTT
CSADGPSGGSTDTQYF
>TRBJ2-7|NA|NA|TRBV9
TGTGCCAGCAGCGTAGGAGGGACGGGAGCCTACGAGCAGTACTTC
CASSVGGTGAYEQYF
>TRBJ2-1|NA|TRBD1|TRBV19
TGTGCCAGTAGTATCACGGCCGAGCCCGGGACAGGGTCATACAATGAGCAGTTCTTC
CASSITAEPGTGSYNEQFF
>TRBJ1-1|NA|NA|TRBV7-2
TGTGCCAGCAGCTTACGATCACAGGTAGCTGAAGCTTTCTTT
CASSLRSQVAEAFF
>TRBJ1-3|NA|NA|TRBV7-9
TGTGCCAGCAGCTCCAGGGGCTTCGGAAACACCATATATTTT
CASSSRGFGNTIYF
>TRBJ1-2|NA|NA|TRBV30
TGTGCCTGGAGCACCGGGAGCTTGGGCTACACCTTC
CAWSTGSLGYTF
>TRBJ2-7|NA|TRBD2|TRBV9
TGTGCCAGCAGCGTAGTTCCTAGCGGGGTTTACGAGCAGTACTTC
CASSVVPSGVYEQYF
>TRBJ2-1|few|NA|TRBV7-2
TGTGCCAGCAGCTTAGTAGTCGGGGTCAGCTCCTACAATGAGCAGTTCTTC
CASSLVVGVSSYNEQFF
>TRBJ2-1|once|TRBD2|TRBV18
TGTGCCAGCTCACCTAGCGGGGCCTACAATGAGCAGTTCTTC
CASSPSGAYNEQFF
>TRBJ2-1|NA|TRBD1|TRBV30
TGTGCCTATGCGAAGACAGGGGCCTACAATGAGCAGTTCTTC
CAYAKTGAYNEQFF
>TRBJ2-6|NA|NA|TRBV5-1
TGCGCCAGCAGCTCCGGGACAAGGCCCCAGGTGGGGGCCAACGTCCTGACTTTC
CASSSGTRPQVGANVLTF
>TRBJ2-7|NA|NA|TRBV7-6
TGTGCCAGCAGCCAGTTGGGCGGGGAGCAGTACTTC
CASSQLGGEQYF
>TRBJ2-1|few|NA|TRBV27
TGTGCCAGCAGCGCCGACCCTAGAGGGCTGTTCTTC
CASSADPRGLFF
>TRBJ2-3|once|NA|TRBV7-2
TGTGCCAGCAGCTGGTATAGCCGGGGCACAGATACGCAGTATTTT
CASSWYSRGTDTQYF
>TRBJ2-7|few|NA|TRBV7-6
TGTGCCAGCAGCATTGGGTTAGGGGACGAGCAGTACTTC
CASSIGLGDEQYF
>TRBJ2-7|NA|TRBD1|TRBV3-1/TRBV3-2
TGTGCCAGCAGCCAGGGGAGACAGGGGAAGCAGTACTTC
CASSQGRQGKQYF
>TRBJ2-7|NA|TRBD2|TRBV19
TGTGCCAGTAGTACGGGACTAGCGGTCTCCTACGAGCAGTACTTC
CASSTGLAVSYEQYF
>TRBJ2-3|NA|TRBD2|TRBV9
TGTGCCAGCAGCTCTAGCGGGGGGGCGTTGGCAGATACGCAGTATTTT
CASSSSGGALADTQYF
>TRBJ2-7|NA|NA|TRBV30
TGTGCCTGGAGTGAGCGGACAGAAAGGGTATGGCTGACTTCCTACGAGCAGTACTTC
CAWSERTERVWLTSYEQYF
>TRBJ1-1|NA|NA|TRBV4-2
TGTGCCAGCAGCCAATTCCCAGGAAACACTGAAGCTTTCTTT
CASSQFPGNTEAFF
>TRBJ2-7|NA|NA|TRBV4-1
TGCGCCAGCAGCCAAGAGGCCGGGGGGCCGTACGAGCAGTACTTC
CASSQEAGGPYEQYF
>TRBJ1-3|NA|NA|TRBV18
TGTGCCAGCTCACCAACCGGGACAAACTCTGGAAACACCATATATTTT
CASSPTGTNSGNTIYF
>TRBJ2-1|NA|NA|TRBV5-1
TGCGCCAGCAGTTCCACAGGGTCACACAATGAGCAGTTCTTC
CASSSTGSHNEQFF